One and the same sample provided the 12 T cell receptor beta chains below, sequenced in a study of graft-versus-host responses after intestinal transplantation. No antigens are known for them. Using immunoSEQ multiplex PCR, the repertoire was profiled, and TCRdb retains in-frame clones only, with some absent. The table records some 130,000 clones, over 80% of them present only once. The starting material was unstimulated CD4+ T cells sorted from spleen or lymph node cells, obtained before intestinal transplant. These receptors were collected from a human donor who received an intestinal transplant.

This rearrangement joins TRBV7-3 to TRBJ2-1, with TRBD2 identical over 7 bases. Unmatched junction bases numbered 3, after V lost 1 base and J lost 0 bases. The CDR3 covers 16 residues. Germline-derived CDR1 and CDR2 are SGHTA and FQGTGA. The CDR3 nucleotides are TGTGCCAGCAGCTTAAGCGGGAGAGGCTCCTACAATGAGCAGTTCTTC. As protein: CASSLSGRGSYNEQFF.

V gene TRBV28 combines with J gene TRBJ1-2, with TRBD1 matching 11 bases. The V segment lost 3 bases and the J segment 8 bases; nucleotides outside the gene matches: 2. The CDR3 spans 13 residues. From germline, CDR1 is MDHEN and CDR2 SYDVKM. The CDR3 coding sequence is TGTGCCAGCAGTTTCCGGACAGGGGGCGGCTACACCTTC. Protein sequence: CASSFRTGGGYTF.

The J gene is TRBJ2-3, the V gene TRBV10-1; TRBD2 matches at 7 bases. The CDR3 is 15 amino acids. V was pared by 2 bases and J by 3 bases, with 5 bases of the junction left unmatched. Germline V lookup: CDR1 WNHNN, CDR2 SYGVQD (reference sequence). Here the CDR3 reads CASSEDGRITDTQYF. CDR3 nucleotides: TGCGCCAGCAGTGAGGACGGGAGGATAACAGATACGCAGTATTTT.

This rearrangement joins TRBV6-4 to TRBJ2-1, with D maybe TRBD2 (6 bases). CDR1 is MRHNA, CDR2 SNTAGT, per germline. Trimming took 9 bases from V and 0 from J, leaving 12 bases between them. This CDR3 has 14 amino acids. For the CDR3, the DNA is TGTGCCAGTCGAGCCGGGAGCTCCTACAATGAGCAGTTCTTC. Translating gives CASRAGSSYNEQFF.

CDR3 sequence reads: CASSFRRDGGYTF. The CDR3 nucleotides read TGTGCCAGCAGTTTTCGCAGGGATGGTGGCTACACCTTC. The chain joins TRBV27 to TRBJ1-2; maybe TRBD1 (5 bases). Germline V gene data show CDR1 as MNHEY and CDR2 as SMNVEV (reference sequence). The CDR3 runs 13 residues. V lost 3 bases, J lost 7 bases, and 12 bases lay in between.

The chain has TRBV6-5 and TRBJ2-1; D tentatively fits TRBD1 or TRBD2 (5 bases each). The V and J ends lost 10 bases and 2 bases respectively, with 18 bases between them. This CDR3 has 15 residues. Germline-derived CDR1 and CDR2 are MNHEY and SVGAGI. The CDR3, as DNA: TGTGCCACCAGGGAGATAGCGTTCACCTACAATGAGCAGTTCTTC. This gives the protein CATREIAFTYNEQFF.

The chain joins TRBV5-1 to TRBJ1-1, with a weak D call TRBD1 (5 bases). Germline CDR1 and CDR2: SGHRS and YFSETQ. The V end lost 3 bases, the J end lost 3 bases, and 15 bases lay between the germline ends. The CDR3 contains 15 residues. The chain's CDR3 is CASSWEPGLDTEAFF. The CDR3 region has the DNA TGCGCCAGCAGCTGGGAGCCGGGGCTTGACACTGAAGCTTTCTTT. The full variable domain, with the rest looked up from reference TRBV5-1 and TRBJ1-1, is KAGVTQTPRYLIKTRGQQVTLSCSPISGHRSVSWYQQTPGQGLQFLFEYFSETQRNKGNFPGRFSGRQFSNSRSEMNVSTLELGDSALYLCASSWEPGLDTEAFFGQGTRLTVV.

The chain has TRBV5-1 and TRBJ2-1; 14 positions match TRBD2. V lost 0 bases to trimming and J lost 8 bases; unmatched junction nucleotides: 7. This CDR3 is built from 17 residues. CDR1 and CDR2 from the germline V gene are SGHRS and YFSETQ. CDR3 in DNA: TGCGCCAGCAGCTTGGAGGGGGGACTAGCGGGAGTGCATGAGCAGTTCTTC. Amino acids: CASSLEGGLAGVHEQFF.

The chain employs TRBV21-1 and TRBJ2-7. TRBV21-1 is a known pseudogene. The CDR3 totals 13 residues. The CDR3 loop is CASSILRDWGWDF. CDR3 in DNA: TGTGCCAGCAGCATTTTACGAGACTGGGGGTGGGACTTC.

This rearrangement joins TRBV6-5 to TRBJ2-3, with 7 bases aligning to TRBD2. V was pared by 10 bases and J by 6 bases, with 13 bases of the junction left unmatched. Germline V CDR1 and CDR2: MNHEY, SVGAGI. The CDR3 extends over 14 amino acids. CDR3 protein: CATAGGRAWDTQYF. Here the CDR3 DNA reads TGTGCCACCGCCGGAGGGAGGGCCTGGGATACGCAGTATTTT.

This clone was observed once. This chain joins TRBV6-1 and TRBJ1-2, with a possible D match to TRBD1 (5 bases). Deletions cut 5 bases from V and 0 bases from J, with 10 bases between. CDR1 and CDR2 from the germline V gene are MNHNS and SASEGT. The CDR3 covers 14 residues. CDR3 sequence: CASSKQAANYGYTF. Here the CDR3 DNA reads TGTGCCAGCAGTAAACAGGCGGCTAACTATGGCTACACCTTC.

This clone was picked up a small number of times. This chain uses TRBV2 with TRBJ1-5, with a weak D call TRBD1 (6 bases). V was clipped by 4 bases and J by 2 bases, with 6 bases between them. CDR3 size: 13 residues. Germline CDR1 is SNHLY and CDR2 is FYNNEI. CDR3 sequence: CASSGQGNQPQHF. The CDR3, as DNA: TGTGCCAGCAGTGGACAGGGCAATCAGCCCCAGCATTTT.